One and the same sample provided the 19 T cell receptor beta chains below, sequenced in a study of shared clonotypes between healthy human individuals. The repertoire was sequenced with immunoSEQ multiplex PCR; TCRdb's copy has only in-frame clones and lacks some. The table includes 1 million to 1.3 million clones, more than 75% detected once. Sequenced sample: memory CD4+ T cells from PBMCs. Subset denoted: CD45RA-negative fraction. The source of these receptors is a man aged 18 to 35 in good health. Some clones in this sample may be carry-over from other donors' samples.

V and J are TRBV11-1 and TRBJ2-1, with 12 bases aligning to TRBD2. Per the germline V gene, CDR1 is SGHAT and CDR2 is FQDESV (reference sequence). This CDR3 comprises 17 residues. With 6 bases clipped from V and 0 bases from J, the junction kept 6 bases outside the gene matches. Here the CDR3 reads CASSRTSGTSSYNEQFF. The CDR3 bases are TGTGCCAGCAGTCGGACTAGCGGGACCAGCTCCTACAATGAGCAGTTCTTC.

In its sample, this clone was seen a few times. The genes are TRBV7-2 and TRBJ2-1; no reliable D call. The V and J ends lost 5 bases and 8 bases respectively, with 10 bases between them. The CDR3 is made up of 12 amino acids. In germline, CDR1 is SGHTA, CDR2 FQGNSA. CDR3 residues: CASSKSEDEQFF. The DNA for the CDR3 is TGTGCCAGCAGCAAAAGTGAGGATGAGCAGTTCTTC.

The count of this clone is one. The genes are TRBV4-1 and TRBJ2-2; 12 bases are shared with TRBD1. V lost 4 bases and J lost 7; bases outside the gene matches: 16. The CDR3 contains 19 residues. Germline V CDR1 and CDR2: MGHRA, YSYEKL. Here the CDR3 reads CASSRRRMWDRGQNGELFF. DNA of the CDR3: TGCGCCAGCAGCCGCCGGAGGATGTGGGACAGGGGGCAGAACGGGGAGCTGTTTTTT.

The rearrangement links TRBV7-6 to TRBJ2-1, with TRBD1 matching over 7 bases. The CDR3 sequence is 16 residues long. V was clipped by 5 bases and J by 2 bases; unmatched bases: 9. Germline V gives CDR1 SGHVS, CDR2 FNYEAQ. CDR3 loop: CASSTRQGSTYNEQFF. In DNA, the CDR3 is TGTGCCAGCAGCACGAGACAGGGTTCGACCTACAATGAGCAGTTCTTC.

The chain couples TRBV10-3 to TRBJ2-7, with TRBD1 matching over 9 bases. Unmatched junction bases numbered 12, after V lost 10 bases and J lost 5 bases. The germline CDR1 and CDR2 sequences are ENHRY and SYGVKD. The CDR3 runs to 14 residues. The CDR3 DNA reads TGTGCCACCAGCGAGGGACAGGGATGGGACGAGCAGTACTTC. Translating it yields CATSEGQGWDEQYF.

In this sample, this clone turned up a few times. The chain links TRBV27 to TRBJ2-7, with D uncertain. Germline CDR1 is MNHEY and CDR2 is SMNVEV (reference sequence). The V end was cut by 2 bases, the J end by 4 bases, with 9 bases between. The CDR3 spans 13 residues. CDR3 sequence reads: CASSLTALYEQYF. The DNA for the CDR3 is TGTGCCAGCAGTTTAACGGCGCTATACGAGCAGTACTTC.

The V gene is TRBV14, the J gene TRBJ2-1; 7 bases fit TRBD2. V lost 3 bases and J lost 6; bases outside the gene matches: 11. Per germline, CDR1 SGHDN and CDR2 FVKESK. The CDR3 loop spans 16 amino acids. The CDR3: CASSQERGREVNEQFF. CDR3 sequence (DNA): TGTGCCAGCAGCCAGGAAAGAGGTCGGGAGGTCAATGAGCAGTTCTTC.

The V and J genes are TRBV4-3 and TRBJ2-4, with D tentatively TRBD1 (6 bases). Looked up from germline, CDR1 is LGHNA and CDR2 is YSLEER. V lost 0 bases and J lost 1, with 22 bases in between. This CDR3 has 20 residues. The CDR3 protein is CASSQDAFSQGSIAKNIQYF. The CDR3 nucleotides are TGCGCCAGCAGCCAAGATGCGTTTAGTCAGGGGTCGATCGCCAAAAACATTCAGTACTTC.

The J gene is TRBJ1-2, the V gene TRBV2; perhaps TRBD1 as D (5 bases). From germline, CDR1 is SNHLY and CDR2 FYNNEI. Deletions cut 4 bases from V and 4 bases from J, with 10 bases between. CDR3 size: 13 residues. The CDR3 reads CASSGGDAYGYTF. As DNA, the CDR3 is TGTGCCAGCAGTGGAGGGGACGCCTATGGCTACACCTTC.

The genes are TRBV7-2 and TRBJ2-1; the match to TRBD2 covers 10 bases. Germline V CDR1 and CDR2: SGHTA, FQGNSA. J was trimmed by 4 bases and V by 3 bases; bases with no gene match: 9. This CDR3 has 17 amino acids. The CDR3: CASSLGTLAGAYNEQFF. In DNA form, the CDR3 reads TGTGCCAGCAGCTTGGGGACTCTAGCGGGGGCATACAATGAGCAGTTCTTC.

The J gene is TRBJ1-2, the V gene TRBV2; no clear D gene. The CDR3 loop spans 12 amino acids. The ends were cut back, 5 bases at V and 8 bases at J, with 12 bases in the middle. CDR1 and CDR2 (germline): SNHLY, FYNNEI. CDR3 in DNA: TGTGCCAGCAGTCCTCGCGCGTCCGGCTACACCTTC. It yields the protein CASSPRASGYTF.

This clone was observed once. The genes are TRBV25-1 and TRBJ1-2; D is undetermined. CDR3 length: 15 residues. V lost 3 bases and J 4 bases, leaving 15 bases between the germline ends. Germline CDR1 and CDR2: MGHDK and SYGVNS. This CDR3 is CASSDEMAGSYGYTF. In DNA, the CDR3 is TGTGCCAGCAGTGACGAGATGGCCGGTAGCTATGGCTACACCTTC.

The chain joins TRBV11-3 to TRBJ2-7; tentatively, D is TRBD1 (5 bases). The ends were cut back, 6 bases at V and 2 bases at J, with 17 bases in the middle. In germline, CDR1 is SGHNT, CDR2 YENEEA. The CDR3 consists of 15 residues. The CDR3 region is CASRIGAGIPYEQYF. As DNA, the CDR3 is TGTGCCAGCAGAATTGGGGCAGGGATCCCCTACGAGCAGTACTTC.

The chain is built from TRBV5-1 and TRBJ1-1; D remains unclear. With 4 bases removed from V and 5 bases from J, the gap between germline ends came to 15 bases. CDR1 and CDR2 (germline): SGHRS, YFSETQ. The CDR3 consists of 14 residues. In nucleotides, the CDR3 is TGCGCCAGCAGCGAGAGTCCCGTGCTAACTGAAGCTTTCTTT. Translation gives CASSESPVLTEAFF.

The gene calls are TRBV5-1 and TRBJ2-4; the match to TRBD1 covers 9 bases. V was clipped by 3 bases and J by 6 bases; unmatched bases: 4. CDR1 and CDR2 (germline): SGHRS, YFSETQ. There are 14 residues in the CDR3. The CDR3 region is CASSSQGAVNIQYF. The CDR3 bases are TGCGCCAGCAGCTCACAGGGGGCCGTAAACATTCAGTACTTC.

The chain links TRBV18 to TRBJ2-1; D uncertain. The CDR3 spans 15 residues. V lost 4 bases and J 5 bases, leaving 15 bases between the germline ends. CDR1 is KGHSH and CDR2 is LQKENI in the germline V gene. For the CDR3, the DNA is TGTGCCAGCTCACAGGGTCTAGGATTAGACAATGAGCAGTTCTTC. As protein: CASSQGLGLDNEQFF.

The chain combines TRBV28 with TRBJ1-1; no firm D call. The V gene lost 7 bases and the J gene lost 4 bases, with 13 bases spanning the gap. The CDR3 is 13 amino acids. Germline V lookup: CDR1 MDHEN, CDR2 SYDVKM. The CDR3 nucleotides are TGTGCCAGCATCCGGCAGTTGGGCACTGAAGCTTTCTTT. As protein: CASIRQLGTEAFF.

This chain uses TRBV6-1 with TRBJ2-1, with unresolved D. Looked up from germline, CDR1 is MNHNS and CDR2 is SASEGT. There are 14 residues in the CDR3. V was cut by 4 bases and J by 9 bases, with 16 bases left in between. The CDR3 bases are TGTGCCAGCAGTGTACGAGGTAGGCCGAGTGAGCAGTTCTTC. Protein: CASSVRGRPSEQFF.

V is TRBV25-1 and J is TRBJ1-1, with D uncertain. The CDR3 is made up of 14 amino acids. CDR1 and CDR2 from the germline V gene are MGHDK and SYGVNS. V lost 2 bases and J 1 base, leaving 8 bases between the germline ends. CDR3 in DNA: TGTGCCAGCAGTGAACTCGGAAGGAACACTGAAGCTTTCTTT. It yields the protein CASSELGRNTEAFF. The whole variable domain, remainder taken from reference TRBV25-1 and TRBJ1-1, is EADIYQTPRYLVIGTGKKITLECSQTMGHDKMYWYQQDPGMELHLIHYSYGVNSTEKGDLSSESTVSRIRTEHFPLTLESARPSHTSQYLCASSELGRNTEAFFGQGTRLTVV.